The 28 T cell receptor beta chains reported below all come from one sample, sequenced in a study of T cell repertoires in cytomegalovirus infection. Using its own MiXCR run on the reads, TCRdb lists one record per CDR3 protein. The data show about 920,000 distinct CDR3 sequences, around 30% seen once. These receptors' targets are unknown. This specimen was cultured CD8+ T cells from PBMCs, taken from culture after CMV antigen stimulation. The receptor source for this set is a human donor in good health (CMV status not recorded). Some clones in this sample may be carry-over from other donors' samples.

The chain couples TRBV5-4 to TRBJ2-6; D is uncertain. The CDR3 sequence is 17 residues long. Per the germline V gene, CDR1 is SGHNT and CDR2 is YYREEE (reference sequence). V lost 0 bases and J 2 bases, leaving 12 bases between the germline ends. CDR3 nucleotide sequence: TGTGCCAGCAGCTTGGCCTTGTGGGATCCTGGGGCCAACGTCCTGACTTTC. It is translated as CASSLALWDPGANVLTF.

As for this clonotype: One end of the junction is discordant with germline, which a read error may explain. V gene TRBV27 combines with J gene TRBJ1-5; 7 bases fit TRBD1. CDR3 length equals 14 residues. Germline loops: CDR1 MNHEY, CDR2 SMNVEV (reference sequence). CDR3 DNA: TGTGTCAGCAGTTTAAAGGGACAGAGGGAGCCCCAGCATTTT. It translates to CVSSLKGQREPQHF.

There are a few counts of this clonotype. This chain uses TRBV5-5 with TRBJ2-4, with TRBD1 matching 10 bases. The germline gives CDR1 SGHKS, CDR2 YYEKEE (reference sequence). The length of the CDR3 is 17 residues. The trim removed 4 bases at V and 9 bases at J, leaving 16 bases unmatched. In nucleotides, the CDR3 is TGTGCCAGCAGCCCCCTCGGGACAGGGGTGGGGGCCACCATTCAGTACTTC. Protein: CASSPLGTGVGATIQYF.

This clonotype was seen a few times. V gene TRBV28 combines with J gene TRBJ1-4; unclear D gene. V lost 2 bases and J 4 bases, leaving 8 bases between the germline ends. Germline CDR1 and CDR2: MDHEN and SYDVKM. The CDR3 totals 14 residues. In DNA form, the CDR3 reads TGTGCCAGCAGTTTAACCGGAATTAATGAAAAACTGTTTTTT. It translates to CASSLTGINEKLFF.

This clonotype was detected ten times or more. The V call is TRBV7-9, the J call TRBJ1-1; 7 nucleotides line up with TRBD1. The CDR3 has 15 amino acids. Germline V CDR1 and CDR2: SEHNR, FQNEAQ (reference sequence). J was trimmed by 1 base and V by 5 bases; bases with no gene match: 7. CDR3 residues: CASSPLDRRNTEAFF. The CDR3 region has the DNA TGTGCCAGCAGCCCATTGGACAGGCGGAACACTGAAGCTTTCTTT.

This clonotype has a count of ten or more. The chain carries TRBV7-6 and TRBJ2-2, with 9 positions matching TRBD1. This CDR3 has 16 residues. Germline V gives CDR1 SGHVS, CDR2 FNYEAQ. Trimming at V came to 3 bases and at J to 2 bases, leaving 4 bases not matched to a gene. CDR3 in amino acids: CASSLGTGSNTGELFF. The CDR3 nucleotides read TGTGCCAGCAGCTTGGGGACAGGGTCCAACACCGGGGAGCTGTTTTTT.

The chain links TRBV7-6 to TRBJ2-3; D is ambiguous. CDR3 length: 19 residues. The germline V gene encodes CDR1 SGHVS and CDR2 FNYEAQ. The ends were cut back, 3 bases at V and 0 bases at J, with 22 bases in the middle. This CDR3 reads CASSFRARLGLSSTDTQYF. The DNA of the CDR3 is TGTGCCAGCAGCTTTCGGGCACGGCTAGGCTTATCGAGCACAGATACGCAGTATTTT.

The rearrangement uses TRBV10-2 and TRBJ2-7; D ambiguous. Trimming pared 3 bases from V and 2 bases from J, leaving 5 bases between. CDR1 is WSHSY, CDR2 SAAADI, per germline. This CDR3 spans 12 amino acids. CDR3 region: CASSERAYEQYF. The CDR3 DNA reads as TGCGCCAGCAGTGAAAGAGCCTACGAGCAGTACTTC.

This sequence joins TRBV7-9 and TRBJ2-7, with 9 bases fitting TRBD1. In germline, CDR1 is SEHNR, CDR2 FQNEAQ (reference sequence). The CDR3 length is 15 residues. J was trimmed by 7 bases and V by 1 base; bases with no gene match: 8. The CDR3 nucleotides are TGTGCCAGCAGCTTAGGAGGGGACAGGGTCGCAGAGCAGTACTTC. Translation gives CASSLGGDRVAEQYF.

CDR3 DNA: TGTGCCAGTAGTCCCCAGCACAGCCGTCATGGGGTCAATGAGCAGTTCTTC. It yields the protein CASSPQHSRHGVNEQFF. V usage is TRBV19 and J usage is TRBJ2-1; D gene ambiguous. Germline V gene data show CDR1 as LNHDA and CDR2 as SQIVND (reference sequence). Deletions cut 5 bases from V and 6 bases from J, with 23 bases between. This CDR3 is 17 amino acids long.

The rearrangement links TRBV20-1 to TRBJ2-7, with D perhaps matching TRBD1 (6 bases). CDR1 is DFQATT and CDR2 is SNEGSKA in the germline V gene (reference sequence). Between the trimmed V and J ends, which lost 3 bases and 3 bases, there was a span of 15 bases. The CDR3 runs 14 residues. CDR3 amino acids: CSASKPRDNYEQYV. In DNA form, the CDR3 reads TGCAGTGCTAGTAAACCCCGGGACAACTACGAGCAGTACGTC.

On this clonotype: It may be a read error: a sequence one base away is much more abundant. This sequence joins TRBV11-2 and TRBJ2-7, with unresolved D. This CDR3 has 14 residues. The ends were cut back, 1 base at V and 6 bases at J, with 13 bases in the middle. Germline lookup yields CDR1 SGHAT and CDR2 FQNNGV. CDR3 protein: CASSLVGGVSEQYV. The CDR3 DNA reads as TGTGCCAGCAGCTTAGTCGGCGGAGTTTCCGAGCAGTACGTC.

This chain uses TRBV27 with TRBJ1-6; 9 bases fit TRBD1. The CDR3 runs 13 residues. Germline V gene data show CDR1 as MNHEY and CDR2 as SMNVEV (reference sequence). The V segment lost 9 bases and the J segment 10 bases; nucleotides outside the gene matches: 7. The CDR3 protein is CASRTGERSPLHF. The CDR3 nucleotides are TGTGCCAGTCGGACAGGGGAGAGGTCACCCCTCCACTTT.

This clonotype has ten or more counts. The V gene is TRBV19, the J gene TRBJ1-1; D is unresolved. The germline V and J ends were trimmed by 5 bases and 1 base, with 11 bases remaining between them. CDR3 length equals 14 residues. Germline V CDR1 and CDR2: LNHDA, SQIVND (reference sequence). The CDR3 DNA is TGTGCCAGTAGTCCCGAGGGAGGGAACACTGAAGCTTTCTTT. Protein product: CASSPEGGNTEAFF.

The chain uses TRBV4-1 and TRBJ2-1, with 8 bases matching TRBD2. Germline loops: CDR1 MGHRA, CDR2 YSYEKL. After removal of 0 bases from V and 2 bases from J, the junction contained 9 bases not matched to a gene. CDR3 length equals 18 residues. The CDR3 DNA reads as TGCGCCAGCAGCCAAGATTTCGGGGGGGCCGTTCCCTACAATGAGCAGTTCTTC. This encodes CASSQDFGGAVPYNEQFF.

This clonotype was counted a few times. The chain joins TRBV15 to TRBJ1-5; the D is unclear. The CDR3 covers 15 residues. The germline gives CDR1 LNHNV, CDR2 YYDKDF (reference sequence). V shed 1 base and J shed 2 bases, with 9 bases lying between them. CDR3 residues: CATSRVRSGNQPQHF. The CDR3 bases are TGTGCCACCAGCAGAGTAAGATCCGGCAATCAGCCCCAGCATTTT.

There are a few counts of this clonotype. The chain joins TRBV5-5 to TRBJ1-5; D is ambiguous. The CDR3 has 14 residues. The germline gives CDR1 SGHKS, CDR2 YYEKEE (reference sequence). V dropped 2 bases and J dropped 6 bases, with 12 bases sitting between them. CDR3 in DNA: TGTGCCAGCAGCTTCTTGGAAGCCGGTCAGCCCCAGCATTTT. Translation: CASSFLEAGQPQHF.

This clonotype was recorded a few times. V and J are TRBV7-9 and TRBJ1-2, with TRBD1 as a possible D gene (6 bases). CDR3 length equals 17 residues. The germline V gene has CDR1 SEHNR and CDR2 FQNEAQ (reference sequence). V lost 5 bases, J lost 3 bases, and 22 bases lay in between. Here the CDR3 reads CASSHSRFPGADYGYTF. The CDR3 DNA follows: TGTGCCAGCAGCCATAGTAGGTTCCCAGGGGCTGACTATGGCTACACCTTC.

This clonotype was counted only a few times. The chain links TRBV24-1 to TRBJ2-1, with 7 nucleotides matching TRBD2. This CDR3 comprises 13 residues. Trimming at V came to 4 bases and at J to 12 bases, leaving 8 bases not matched to a gene. CDR1 and CDR2 (germline): KGHDR, SFDVKD. CDR3 residues: CATSERLAVGQFF. The CDR3 DNA follows: TGTGCCACCAGTGAAAGACTAGCCGTGGGGCAGTTCTTC.

This sequence joins TRBV6-5 and TRBJ1-2; D possibly corresponds to TRBD1 (5 bases). CDR1 is MNHEY, CDR2 SVGAGI, per germline. The CDR3 consists of 16 residues. V was shortened by 6 bases and J by 4 bases, with 21 bases between the two germline ends. The CDR3 loop is CASSQTPGRIAYGYTF. DNA for the CDR3: TGTGCCAGCAGCCAGACCCCGGGACGGATTGCCTATGGCTACACCTTC.

The CDR3 here is CASSPRTYQETQYF. In DNA, the CDR3 is TGTGCCAGCAGCCCCCGGACTTACCAAGAGACCCAGTACTTC. The rearrangement joins TRBV7-9 to TRBJ2-5, with D tentatively TRBD2 (5 bases). V was cut by 5 bases and J by 0 bases, with 10 bases left in between. The CDR3 is 14 amino acids. The germline V gene has CDR1 SEHNR and CDR2 FQNEAQ (reference sequence).

V and J are TRBV10-3 and TRBJ2-3, with 9 positions matching TRBD1. Per germline, CDR1 ENHRY and CDR2 SYGVKD. Trimming at V came to 6 bases and at J to 3 bases, leaving 13 bases not matched to a gene. The CDR3 is made up of 17 amino acids. The CDR3 here is CAIRIAGQGRGTDTQYF. CDR3 sequence (DNA): TGTGCCATCAGAATTGCGGGACAGGGAAGAGGGACAGATACGCAGTATTTT.

This clonotype occurred once. The chain combines TRBV2 with TRBJ1-3, with no clear D. The ends were cut back, 5 bases at V and 4 bases at J, with 15 bases in the middle. Germline V gene data show CDR1 as SNHLY and CDR2 as FYNNEI. This CDR3 has 15 residues. Here the CDR3 DNA reads TGTGCCAGCAGTAAAGATCCGGGCGGCGGAAACACCATATATTTT. Its translation is CASSKDPGGGNTIYF.

This clonotype appeared a few times. The CDR3 DNA sequence: TGTGCCACCAGTGATTTCGCAAGCTACAATGAGCAGTTCTTC. It yields the protein CATSDFASYNEQFF. This sequence joins TRBV24-1 and TRBJ2-1; D ambiguous. Germline V lookup: CDR1 KGHDR, CDR2 SFDVKD. The CDR3 spans 14 residues. V lost 1 base to trimming and J lost 3 bases, with 6 bases between them.

On this clonotype itself: This likely comes from a read error, as the CDR3 has no conserved phenylalanine or tryptophan at its end. This sequence joins TRBV7-6 and TRBJ2-2, with a tentative D call TRBD2 (6 bases). Trimming removed 1 base at V and 5 bases at J, with 11 bases between. Germline CDR1 and CDR2: SGHVS and FNYEAQ. The CDR3 totals 15 residues. This chain's CDR3 is CASSLVYGGTGELFS. The CDR3 nucleotides are TGTGCCAGCAGCTTAGTATATGGGGGGACCGGGGAGCTGTTTTCT.

The sample holds a few counts of this clonotype. The chain carries TRBV12-3 or TRBV12-4 and TRBJ2-5; tentative D call: TRBD2 (6 bases). The V gene lost 1 base and the J gene lost 9 bases, with 9 bases spanning the gap. The CDR3 loop spans 12 amino acids. The CDR3 coding sequence is TGTGCCAGCAGTTTAGGGGGGGAGGCCCAGTACTTC. It codes for CASSLGGEAQYF.

This clonotype appeared once. The V gene is TRBV6-5, the J gene TRBJ2-5; 9 bases match TRBD1. Germline assignment: CDR1 MNHEY and CDR2 SVGAGI. V lost 1 base and J lost 0; bases outside the gene matches: 3. The CDR3 runs 16 residues. In nucleotides, the CDR3 is TGTGCCAGCAGTTACTTACAGGGGGCTGACCAAGAGACCCAGTACTTC. Encoded protein: CASSYLQGADQETQYF.

A word on this clonotype: Germline and junction disagree at one end, which may indicate a read error. V and J are TRBV6-8 and TRBJ1-2; the match to TRBD1 covers 8 bases. The length of the CDR3 is 15 residues. Germline CDR1 and CDR2: MNHGY and SAAAGT. The CDR3 DNA reads as TGTGCCAACAGTTCAGGGGGCGTACGCATCGACGGCTACACCTTC. The encoded protein is CANSSGGVRIDGYTF.